This T cell receptor (beta chain) originates from a study of T cell changes during pregnancy in multiple sclerosis. The V end lost 7 bases, the J end lost 2 bases, and 19 bases lay between the germline ends. The CDR3 runs 16 residues. Germline lookup yields CDR1 SEHNR and CDR2 FQNEAQ (reference sequence). TCRdb keeps only in-frame clones here, not all; method: immunoSEQ multiplex PCR. The table shows 80,000 to 130,000 clones, with approximately 94% occurring only once. This specimen was peripheral blood, taken before pregnancy. The rearrangement links TRBV7-9 to TRBJ2-3; D unclear. This TCR was recovered from a female donor with multiple sclerosis, enrolled in a pregnancy study. The CDR3 coding sequence is TGTGCCAGCAACTCAATGGGTGGAGCTCACACAGATACGCAGTATTTT. Protein: CASNSMGGAHTDTQYF. The full variable domain, rest sourced from reference TRBV7-9 and TRBJ2-3, is DTGVSQNPRHKITKRGQNVTFRCDPISEHNRLYWYRQTLGQGPEFLTYFQNEAQLEKSRLLSDRFSAERPKGSFSTLEIQRTEQGDSAMYLCASNSMGGAHTDTQYFGPGTRLTVL.